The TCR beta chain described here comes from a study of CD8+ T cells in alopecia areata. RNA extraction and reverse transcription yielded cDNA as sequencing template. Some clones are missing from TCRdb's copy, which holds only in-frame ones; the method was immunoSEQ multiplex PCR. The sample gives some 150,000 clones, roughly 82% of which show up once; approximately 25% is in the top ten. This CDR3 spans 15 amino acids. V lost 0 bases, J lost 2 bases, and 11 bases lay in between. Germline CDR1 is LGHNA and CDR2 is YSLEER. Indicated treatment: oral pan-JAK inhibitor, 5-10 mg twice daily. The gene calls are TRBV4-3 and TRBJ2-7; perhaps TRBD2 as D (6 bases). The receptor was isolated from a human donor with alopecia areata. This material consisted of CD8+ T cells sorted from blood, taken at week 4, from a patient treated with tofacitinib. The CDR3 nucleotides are TGCGCCAGCAGCCAAGATTCGCGGGGACCCTACGAGCAGTACTTC. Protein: CASSQDSRGPYEQYF.